This T cell receptor beta chain was found in a study of glioma-infiltrating T cells. Overall study results and limits: CDR3 overlap between tissue and blood was very small. Gliomas, especially low-grade, showed above-expected tissue-blood divergence; non-neoplastic patients showed below.

The iRepertoire nested amplicon-rescue multiplex PCR amplified TCR alpha and beta CDR3s from RNA. TCRdb reprocessed the multiplex PCR reads with MiXCR, giving one entry per CDR3 protein. The sample consists of about 180,000 distinct CDR3 sequences, 43% of them appearing once. The CDR3 contains 15 residues. CDR1 is LNHDA and CDR2 is SQIVND in the germline V gene (reference sequence). As for this clonotype: The antigen remains undetermined. Mismatch with germline at one junction end may stem from a read error.

Sequences were obtained from glioma tissue, nonneoplastic brain tissue, or PBMCs (not recorded which). This sequence joins TRBV19 and TRBJ2-3; TRBD2 matches 11 bases. This sequence was found in a human donor with low-grade glioma or glioblastoma, undergoing nonglioma brain surgery, or in good health (not recorded which). Here the CDR3 DNA reads TGTGCCTGTAGCAGAGTAGCGGGAGGGGAAGATACGCAGTATTTT. It yields the protein CACSRVAGGEDTQYF.